These 15 T cell receptor beta chains came from one sample sequenced in a study of T cell responses to AZD1222 COVID-19 vaccine. Method: immunoSEQ multiplex PCR; TCRdb's copy keeps in-frame clones and lacks some. The sample shows around 99,000 clones, around 90% of them seen only once. Specimen: peripheral blood, collected on day 0 of MenACWY control vaccination. All receptors come from an adult in good health.

This clone was detected once. This sequence joins TRBV27 and TRBJ2-7; TRBD2 matches 14 bases. Germline V lookup: CDR1 MNHEY, CDR2 SMNVEV (reference sequence). CDR3 length: 17 residues. V shed 8 bases, J shed 4 bases, and the junction held 13 bases outside the gene matches. CDR3 bases: TGTGCCAGCCGAAGACTAGCGGGGGGGGCGGGCCTTTACGAGCAGTACTTC. Residues: CASRRLAGGAGLYEQYF.

The chain employs TRBV14 and TRBJ2-7; 13 bases agree with TRBD2. Unmatched junction bases numbered 2, after V lost 0 bases and J lost 3 bases. The CDR3 runs 16 residues. Germline V lookup: CDR1 SGHDN, CDR2 FVKESK. The CDR3 sequence: CASSQDRTSGGYEQYF. CDR3 nucleotide sequence: TGTGCCAGCAGCCAAGATAGGACTAGCGGGGGCTACGAGCAGTACTTC. Variable domain in full (rest from reference TRBV14 and TRBJ2-7): EAGVTQFPSHSVIEKGQTVTLRCDPISGHDNLYWYRRVMGKEIKFLLHFVKESKQDESGMPNNRFLAERTGGTYSTLKVQPAELEDSGVYFCASSQDRTSGGYEQYFGPGTRLTVT.

CDR3 nucleotide sequence: TGTGCCATCAGTGAGTCCAACCCTGGACTCCCCACCTTC. Translated: CAISESNPGLPTF. This rearrangement joins TRBV10-3 to TRBJ1-2, with D hard to call. The CDR3 loop spans 13 amino acids. The V gene's germline CDR1 is ENHRY and CDR2 SYGVKD. Trimming left V 0 bases short and J 13 bases short, with 15 bases between.

CDR3 sequence reads: CASSPTHGEGVGKQYF. CDR3 nucleotide sequence: TGTGCCAGCAGCCCGACCCACGGGGAGGGGGTCGGCAAGCAGTACTTC. The chain recombines TRBV11-1 with TRBJ2-7; maybe TRBD2 (7 bases). The CDR3 sequence is 16 residues long. Per germline, CDR1 SGHAT and CDR2 FQDESV (reference sequence). V lost 5 bases and J lost 8, with 25 bases in between.

The V and J genes are TRBV5-1 and TRBJ1-1; 9 positions match TRBD1. This CDR3 has 17 amino acids. CDR1 is SGHRS, CDR2 YFSETQ, per germline. V shed 3 bases, J shed 1 base, and the junction held 10 bases outside the gene matches. The CDR3 loop reads CASSSVPGQGRNTEAFF. CDR3 DNA sequence: TGCGCCAGCAGCTCAGTCCCGGGACAGGGCCGGAACACTGAAGCTTTCTTT.

J is TRBJ1-6 and V is TRBV30; D is unresolved. The CDR3 length is 15 residues. Per the germline V gene, CDR1 is GTSNPN and CDR2 is SVGIG (reference sequence). With 0 bases removed from V and 3 bases from J, the gap between germline ends came to 9 bases. The CDR3 DNA follows: TGTGCCTGGAGTGTAGGTGGATACTATAATTCACCCCTCCACTTT. This translates into CAWSVGGYYNSPLHF.

The chain is built from TRBV28 and TRBJ1-2; tentatively, D is TRBD1 (6 bases). The CDR3 is 14 amino acids. CDR1 and CDR2 from the germline V gene are MDHEN and SYDVKM. CDR3 sequence: CATLLAGDYRGYTF. The CDR3, as DNA: TGTGCTACTCTTCTGGCAGGGGATTATAGAGGCTACACCTTC.

This clone is a singleton in its sample. This chain links TRBV29-1 with TRBJ1-5; 7 bases are shared with TRBD1. The trim removed 7 bases at V and 2 bases at J, leaving 8 bases unmatched. The length of the CDR3 is 14 residues. CDR1 is SQVTM, CDR2 ANQGSEA, per germline. This chain's CDR3 is CSARQGAGNQPQHF. The DNA for the CDR3 is TGCAGCGCGAGACAGGGCGCGGGCAATCAGCCCCAGCATTTT.

J is TRBJ2-1 and V is TRBV19; TRBD1 might be the D (6 bases). There are 14 residues in the CDR3. In germline, CDR1 is LNHDA, CDR2 SQIVND (reference sequence). The ends were cut back, 7 bases at V and 4 bases at J, with 14 bases in the middle. The CDR3 coding sequence is TGTGCCAGTATAGGGACACCAGGATACAATGAGCAGTTCTTC. It codes for CASIGTPGYNEQFF.

A few counts support this clone. This rearrangement joins TRBV5-1 to TRBJ1-6; a weak D match, TRBD1 (5 bases). V was clipped by 5 bases and J by 7 bases, with 16 bases between them. CDR3 length: 15 amino acids. Looked up from germline, CDR1 is SGHRS and CDR2 is YFSETQ. Here the CDR3 reads CASSISGADNSPLHF. As DNA, the CDR3 is TGCGCCAGCAGTATTAGCGGGGCAGACAATTCACCCCTCCACTTT.

This clone has just one count. The CDR3 here is CASSESGGRLNEKLFF. The CDR3 DNA is TGTGCCAGCAGTGAATCGGGGGGCCGCCTTAATGAAAAACTGTTTTTT. This chain joins TRBV6-1 and TRBJ1-4; D may be TRBD1 (6 bases). The V gene lost 2 bases and the J gene lost 4 bases, with 14 bases spanning the gap. CDR1 MNHNS and CDR2 SASEGT come from the germline V gene. The CDR3 is 16 residues long.

The rearrangement links TRBV2 to TRBJ1-4; D remains ambiguous. Per the germline V gene, CDR1 is SNHLY and CDR2 is FYNNEI. This CDR3 is built from 14 residues. The ends were cut back, 4 bases at V and 2 bases at J, with 8 bases in the middle. CDR3 region: CASSVRDTNEKLFF. The CDR3 DNA reads TGTGCCAGCAGTGTAAGAGACACTAATGAAAAACTGTTTTTT.

This clone appeared a single time. The chain joins TRBV5-4 to TRBJ1-1; possible D gene TRBD1, 6 bases. The CDR3 contains 17 residues. V was clipped by 0 bases and J by 0 bases, with 15 bases between them. CDR1 SGHNT and CDR2 YYREEE come from the germline V gene (reference sequence). CDR3 region: CASSLDPRGLMNTEAFF. The CDR3 nucleotides are TGTGCCAGCAGCTTGGACCCTCGGGGGCTTATGAACACTGAAGCTTTCTTT.

The chain uses TRBV27 and TRBJ1-6, with D maybe TRBD1 (5 bases). CDR3 length: 12 amino acids. Germline V CDR1 and CDR2: MNHEY, SMNVEV (reference sequence). Trimming pared 11 bases from V and 9 bases from J, leaving 14 bases between. Here the CDR3 DNA reads TGTGCCGCCGGGGACCGGATTTCACCCCTCCACTTT. Residues: CAAGDRISPLHF.

This clone has a handful of counts. This rearrangement joins TRBV3-1 (or the pseudogene TRBV3-2) to TRBJ2-6; no definite D call. Germline CDR1 LGHDT, CDR2 YNNKEL (reference sequence). This CDR3 has 15 amino acids. V shed 2 bases and J shed 4 bases, with 9 bases lying between them. DNA of the CDR3: TGTGCCAGCAGCCAAAGGGCGCGGGGGGCCAACGTCCTGACTTTC. This encodes CASSQRARGANVLTF.